This T cell receptor beta chain was captured in a study of radiation and T cells in renal cell carcinoma. Study findings and constraints: Top tumor clonotypes rose in blood 2 weeks post-radiation, then contracted.

The sample's time point: blood 2 weeks post-SBRT. As for treatment: 15 Gy SBRT to primary tumor, nephrectomy 4 weeks later. This renal cell carcinoma was of the clear cell type. Germline CDR1 MNHEY, CDR2 SMNVEV (reference sequence). This CDR3 is built from 15 residues. Between the trimmed V and J ends, which lost 0 bases and 1 base, there was a span of 9 bases. Note on this clone: Its cognate antigen is unknown.

Assay: immunoSEQ multiplex PCR; the TCRdb copy retains only in-frame clones and omits some. The sample carries about 130,000 clones, around nine tenths recorded once. The sequence was obtained from a woman aged 70-85 years with renal cell carcinoma. V and J are TRBV27 and TRBJ1-2; D not resolved. The input for sequencing was blood, taken from a patient whose treatment included radiotherapy and nephrectomy. CDR3 in amino acids: CASSLSLGINYGYTF. The CDR3 bases are TGTGCCAGCAGTTTATCGCTCGGTATTAACTATGGCTACACCTTC.